Here is one TCR beta chain with its context. A quantity of roughly 0.5 to 1 ug RNA underwent reverse transcription using random hexamers. TCRdb reprocessed the immunoSEQ multiplex PCR reads via MiXCR and lists one record per CDR3 protein. The table lists 300,000 or so distinct CDR3 sequences, about 90% of them singletons. This CDR3 contains 15 residues. With 2 bases removed from V and 2 bases from J, the gap between germline ends came to 13 bases. Germline CDR1 is GTSNPN and CDR2 is SVGIG (reference sequence). This sample was included in a study of CD8 T cells in Susac syndrome. This sequence was found in a human donor with multiple sclerosis. The specimen sequenced was CD4+ T cells from PBMCs. The chain is built from TRBV30 and TRBJ2-1; tentative D call: TRBD2 (6 bases). The chain's CDR3 is CAWSSLAGTYNEQFF. In DNA, the CDR3 is TGTGCCTGGAGTTCACTAGCTGGCACCTACAATGAGCAGTTCTTC.